Listed below are T cell receptor beta chains from one sample, sequenced in a study of Graves' ophthalmopathy and Graves' hyperthyroidism. TCRdb re-analysed the multiplex PCR reads in MiXCR, keeping a single row per CDR3 protein. The data hold about 550,000 distinct CDR3 sequences, with just under 40% observed a single time. The sequenced sample was peripheral blood or thyroid tissue (not recorded which). These TCRs come from an adult man with Graves' hyperthyroidism. The CDR3 runs from the conserved cysteine through the conserved F or W. The D gene is left open where the match is weak. Size tells how often a clone was seen (once, few, many) or the class of an expanded clone, and some rows leave it out.

size: .; D: .; V: TRBV6-6; J: TRBJ1-5; CDR3: CASSRRKQPQHF; DNA: TGTGCCAGCAGTAGGAGGAAACAGCCCCAGCATTTT
size: many; D: .; V: TRBV12-3/TRBV12-4; J: TRBJ1-2; CDR3: CASSFKDRPYGYTF; DNA: TGTGCCAGCAGTTTCAAGGACAGACCCTATGGCTACACCTTC
size: once; D: .; V: TRBV20-1; J: TRBJ1-2; CDR3: CSATSGNRDGGYTF; DNA: TGCAGTGCGACTAGCGGGAACAGGGATGGTGGCTACACCTTC
size: once; D: .; V: TRBV20-1; J: TRBJ2-7; CDR3: CSAPKGGELYF; DNA: TGCAGTGCTCCTAAGGGGGGGGAGCTGTACTTC
size: .; D: TRBD1; V: TRBV4-2; J: TRBJ1-1; CDR3: CASSYGTGGTEAFF; DNA: TGTGCCAGCAGCTATGGGACAGGGGGCACTGAAGCTTTCTTT
size: many; D: TRBD2; V: TRBV7-8; J: TRBJ2-7; CDR3: CASSLREGSYEQYF; DNA: TGTGCCAGCAGCTTACGGGAGGGCTCCTACGAGCAGTACTTC
size: .; D: .; V: TRBV10-3; J: TRBJ2-2; CDR3: CAISESIQTGELFF; DNA: TGTGCCATCAGTGAAAGCATCCAAACCGGGGAGCTGTTTTTT
size: many; D: .; V: TRBV15; J: TRBJ1-1; CDR3: CATSRDLGNTEAFF; DNA: TGTGCCACCAGCAGAGATCTAGGGAACACTGAAGCTTTCTTT
size: many; D: .; V: TRBV6-5; J: TRBJ1-3; CDR3: CASSLGQWNTIYF; DNA: TGTGCCAGCAGCCTTGGACAGTGGAACACCATATATTTT
size: few; D: .; V: TRBV7-9; J: TRBJ2-3; CDR3: CASSLLGGTSTDTQYF; DNA: TGTGCCAGCAGCTTACTGGGGGGAACTAGCACAGATACGCAGTATTTT
size: .; D: TRBD1; V: TRBV12-3/TRBV12-4; J: TRBJ1-5; CDR3: CATSQGTGGQPQHF; DNA: TGTGCCACCAGTCAAGGGACAGGGGGTCAGCCCCAGCATTTT
size: many; D: .; V: TRBV5-5; J: TRBJ2-6; CDR3: CASSLGGFRSGANVLTF; DNA: TGTGCCAGCAGCTTGGGAGGTTTCCGCTCTGGGGCCAACGTCCTGACTTTC
size: once; D: TRBD2; V: TRBV29-1; J: TRBJ2-6; CDR3: CSAPLAGASGANVLTF; DNA: TGCAGCGCACCATTAGCGGGGGCATCTGGGGCCAACGTCCTGACTTTC
size: few; D: .; V: TRBV2; J: TRBJ1-5; CDR3: CASKAGGNSNQPQHF; DNA: TGTGCCAGCAAGGCGGGGGGAAATAGCAATCAGCCCCAGCATTTT
size: .; D: .; V: TRBV12-3/TRBV12-4; J: TRBJ1-5; CDR3: CASSLQGWNNQPQHF; DNA: TGTGCCAGCAGTTTACAGGGGTGGAACAATCAGCCCCAGCATTTT
size: .; D: .; V: TRBV7-9; J: TRBJ2-2; CDR3: CASSPAGETGELFF; DNA: TGTGCCAGCAGCCCCGCAGGGGAAACCGGGGAGCTGTTTTTT
size: many; D: .; V: TRBV20-1; J: TRBJ1-2; CDR3: CSVREGPYGYTF; DNA: TGCAGTGTCCGAGAGGGCCCTTATGGCTACACCTTC
size: many; D: .; V: TRBV2; J: TRBJ1-5; CDR3: CASSLYSGTRGQPQHF; DNA: TGTGCCAGCAGTCTATACTCCGGGACCCGAGGGCAGCCCCAGCATTTT
size: few; D: TRBD2; V: TRBV7-9; J: TRBJ2-3; CDR3: CASSLAGLGPDTQYF; DNA: TGTGCCAGCAGCTTAGCGGGACTAGGCCCAGATACGCAGTATTTT
size: many; D: .; V: TRBV9; J: TRBJ1-5; CDR3: CASSVPGDSNQPQHF; DNA: TGTGCCAGCAGCGTACCAGGGGATAGCAATCAGCCCCAGCATTTT
size: .; D: TRBD2; V: TRBV2; J: TRBJ2-2; CDR3: CASSWGLAATGELFF; DNA: TGTGCCAGCAGTTGGGGACTAGCGGCTACCGGGGAGCTGTTTTTT
size: many; D: .; V: TRBV5-1; J: TRBJ2-7; CDR3: CASSLGPKTYEQYF; DNA: TGCGCCAGCAGCTTGGGACCCAAGACCTACGAGCAGTACTTC
size: few; D: .; V: TRBV7-2; J: TRBJ1-5; CDR3: CASSPAIGRHNQPQHF; DNA: TGTGCCAGCAGCCCCGCGATAGGCAGACACAATCAGCCCCAGCATTTT
size: .; D: .; V: TRBV5-1; J: TRBJ2-3; CDR3: CASSLSTPGTDTQYF; DNA: TGCGCCAGCAGCTTAAGTACCCCAGGCACAGATACGCAGTATTTT
size: many; D: .; V: TRBV15; J: TRBJ1-6; CDR3: CATKRGRRSSYNSPLHF; DNA: TGTGCCACCAAACGGGGCAGACGGAGCTCCTATAATTCACCCCTCCACTTT
size: many; D: .; V: TRBV25-1; J: TRBJ1-4; CDR3: CASSRLGGSNEKLFF; DNA: TGTGCCAGCAGTCGGTTGGGAGGATCTAATGAAAAACTGTTTTTT
size: few; D: TRBD1; V: TRBV4-1; J: TRBJ2-7; CDR3: CASSHQGALVNEQYF; DNA: TGCGCCAGCAGCCATCAGGGGGCCCTTGTAAACGAGCAGTACTTC
size: many; D: .; V: TRBV28; J: TRBJ1-2; CDR3: CASSLVQDHYGYTF; DNA: TGTGCCAGCAGTTTGGTACAGGACCACTATGGCTACACCTTC
size: many; D: TRBD1; V: TRBV29-1; J: TRBJ1-2; CDR3: CSDPRDRVRGYTF; DNA: TGCAGCGACCCTCGGGACAGGGTCCGGGGCTACACCTTC
size: .; D: .; V: TRBV2; J: TRBJ1-2; CDR3: CASRDGENHGYTF; DNA: TGTGCCAGCAGGGACGGGGAGAACCATGGTTACACCTTC
size: few; D: .; V: TRBV15; J: TRBJ2-7; CDR3: CATQAGTYEQYF; DNA: TGTGCCACTCAAGCTGGCACCTACGAGCAGTACTTC
size: few; D: TRBD2; V: TRBV7-9; J: TRBJ2-7; CDR3: CASSETGTNSYEQYF; DNA: TGTGCCAGCAGCGAAACCGGGACTAACTCCTACGAGCAGTACTTC
size: .; D: .; V: TRBV30; J: TRBJ1-6; CDR3: CASDSSSYNSPLHF; DNA: TGTGCCAGTGACTCCAGCTCCTATAATTCACCCCTCCACTTT
size: many; D: .; V: TRBV3-1; J: TRBJ1-2; CDR3: CASSQALGYTF; DNA: TGTGCCAGCAGCCAAGCCCTCGGCTACACCTTC
size: once; D: .; V: TRBV2; J: TRBJ1-6; CDR3: CASSGLAGLVNSPLHF; DNA: TGTGCCAGCAGCGGACTAGCGGGGTTGGTTAATTCACCCCTCCACTTT
size: .; D: .; V: TRBV29-1; J: TRBJ1-2; CDR3: CSVVGSGRYNYGYTF; DNA: TGCAGCGTTGTAGGTTCGGGAAGGTATAACTATGGCTACACCTTC
size: many; D: .; V: TRBV20-1; J: TRBJ1-5; CDR3: CSARKKGWNQPQHF; DNA: TGCAGTGCTAGAAAAAAGGGATGGAATCAGCCCCAGCATTTT
size: many; D: .; V: TRBV24-1; J: TRBJ2-5; CDR3: CATSDGGGGGLGETQYF; DNA: TGTGCCACCAGTGATGGAGGAGGGGGCGGGCTCGGAGAGACCCAGTACTTC